This T cell receptor (beta chain) was sequenced for a study of T cells in Graves' hyperthyroidism and ophthalmopathy. When hyperthyroidism was first diagnosed, the blood sample was taken, preceding any ophthalmopathy symptoms. The CDR3 covers 16 residues. V was clipped by 0 bases and J by 4 bases, with 13 bases between them. The germline gives CDR1 MNHEY, CDR2 SVGAGI. Authors of the study amplified TCR beta CDR3 regions from RNA transcripts. HTBI primers were employed in a first-round RT-PCR of the TCR CDR3. MiXCR, applied by TCRdb to the multiplex PCR reads, yields one record per CDR3 protein. The sample holds 33,000 or so distinct CDR3 sequences; less than 50% are singletons and the top ten take 6.2%. The study's findings and limits: Model-based prediction identified ophthalmopathy a median 6.5 months prior to its onset. Blood held most thyroid clonotypes expanded above 0.001 frequency.

The table lists this clonotype with many counts. Its antigen is currently unknown. This chain joins TRBV6-5 and TRBJ2-1; D unclear. This receptor was identified in a woman in her fifties or sixties with Graves' hyperthyroidism that later progressed to Graves' ophthalmopathy. Sequencing used blood. The CDR3, as DNA: TGTGCCAGCAGTTACTCTTCCAGTATGGGTTACAATGAGCAGTTCTTC. Protein product: CASSYSSSMGYNEQFF.